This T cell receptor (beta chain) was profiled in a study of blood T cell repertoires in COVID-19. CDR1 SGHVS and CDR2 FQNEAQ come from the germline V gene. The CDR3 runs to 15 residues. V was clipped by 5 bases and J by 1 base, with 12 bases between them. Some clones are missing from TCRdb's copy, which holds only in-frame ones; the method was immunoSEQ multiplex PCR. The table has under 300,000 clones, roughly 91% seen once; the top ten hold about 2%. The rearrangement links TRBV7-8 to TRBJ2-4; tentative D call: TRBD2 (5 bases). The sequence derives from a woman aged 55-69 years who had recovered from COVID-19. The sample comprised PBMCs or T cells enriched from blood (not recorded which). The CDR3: CASSPSRDAKNIQYF. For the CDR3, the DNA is TGTGCCAGCAGCCCTAGTCGGGATGCCAAAAACATTCAGTACTTC.